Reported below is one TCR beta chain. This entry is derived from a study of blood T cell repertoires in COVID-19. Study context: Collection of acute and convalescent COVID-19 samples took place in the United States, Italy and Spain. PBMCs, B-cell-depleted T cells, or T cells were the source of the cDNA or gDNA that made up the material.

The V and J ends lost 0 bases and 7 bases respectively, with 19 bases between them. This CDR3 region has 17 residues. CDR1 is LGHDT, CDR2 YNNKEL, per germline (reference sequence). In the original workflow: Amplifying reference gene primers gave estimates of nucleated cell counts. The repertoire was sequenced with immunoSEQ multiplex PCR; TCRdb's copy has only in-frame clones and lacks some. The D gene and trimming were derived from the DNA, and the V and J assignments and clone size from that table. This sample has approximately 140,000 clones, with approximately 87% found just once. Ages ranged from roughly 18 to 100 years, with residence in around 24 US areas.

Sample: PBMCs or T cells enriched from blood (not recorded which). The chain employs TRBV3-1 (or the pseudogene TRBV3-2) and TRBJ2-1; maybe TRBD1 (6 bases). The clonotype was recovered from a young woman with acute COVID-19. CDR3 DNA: TGTGCCAGCAGCCAAGATGGTTACAGGGCCCAGTTAAATGAGCAGTTCTTC. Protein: CASSQDGYRAQLNEQFF.